This TCR beta chain was profiled in a study of blood T cell repertoires in COVID-19. Across the study: Samples of COVID-19 (acute and convalescent) were obtained from the United States, Italy and Spain. Nucleic acid was either cDNA or gDNA, and it came from T cells, B-cell-depleted T cells, or PBMCs.

The CDR3 has 14 residues. Trimming removed 4 bases from V and 0 bases from J, with 7 bases in between. CDR1 is SGHKS, CDR2 YYEKEE, per germline (reference sequence). Original handling: Researchers report that nucleated cell counts were estimated from reference gene primer amplification. Sequencing used immunoSEQ multiplex PCR; TCRdb keeps in-frame clones, though not all of them. D and trimming were read from the DNA, whereas the V and J calls and clone size are those reported in that table. The sample holds about 130,000 clones, around 88% seen once. The genes are TRBV5-5 and TRBJ2-2; D gene uncertain. The sequencing sample was made of PBMCs or T cells enriched from blood (not recorded which). The TCR originated in a woman in her forties or fifties who had recovered from COVID-19. CDR3 sequence reads: CASSGDSNTGELFF. The CDR3 bases are TGTGCCAGCAGCGGCGACTCGAACACCGGGGAGCTGTTTTTT.